The sequence of this T cell receptor beta chain was determined in a study of molecular identifiers for immune sequencing clone quantification. This clonotype was recorded at least ten times. From the PCR reads, TCRdb called clonotypes with MiXCR, one entry per CDR3 protein. The sample contains approximately 680,000 distinct CDR3 sequences, about 25% of which appear only once. Germline assignment: CDR1 LNHDA and CDR2 SQIVND (reference sequence). This CDR3 is built from 15 residues. The V gene end was trimmed by 4 bases and the J gene end by 5 bases; junction bases not matched to a gene: 7. This rearrangement joins TRBV19 to TRBJ2-7, with 11 bases identical to TRBD1. The sequence was obtained from a human donor in good health. Some libraries in this study had Jurkat cell RNA spiked in. Sequencing was carried out using naive CD8+ T cells from blood, with Jurkat cell RNA spiked in. Specified subset: FACS-sorted CD8+CD4-CCR7+CD45RA+ naive T cells. The CDR3: CASSTRDRGLDEQYF. The CDR3 DNA sequence: TGTGCCAGTAGTACCCGGGACAGGGGGTTGGACGAGCAGTACTTC.